These T cell receptor beta chains were read from a single sample in a study of human T cells and chemical hapten exposure. Each CDR3 protein gets one entry after TCRdb re-called the RACE reads with MiXCR. The sample contains under 120,000 distinct CDR3 sequences, approximately 11% of which appear only once. The sequencing here drew on whole blood, taken in connection with sensitization to the hapten diphenylcyclopropenone (DPC). Receptors originate from a middle-aged woman with alopecia areata. Some clones in this sample may be carry-over from other donors' samples. Both conserved end residues are part of each CDR3. D genes are given only for firm matches. Expanded clones are given a class, and other clones once, few, many or no size at all.

size	V	D	J	DNA	CDR3
.	TRBV6-6	.	TRBJ2-7	TGTGCCGGCCGGACCGCTACCTCCTACGAGCAGTACTTC	CAGRTATSYEQYF
.	TRBV12-3/TRBV12-4	TRBD2	TRBJ2-1	TGTGCCAGCAGTCAGTATTTCTTAGGGGGACTAGTATCCTACAATGAGCAGTTCTTC	CASSQYFLGGLVSYNEQFF
.	TRBV19	.	TRBJ2-1	TGTGCCAGTAGTATTCCCCAAACAGTAGACAATGAGCAGTTCTTC	CASSIPQTVDNEQFF
.	TRBV29-1	TRBD2	TRBJ2-1	TGCAGCGTTAGGCTAGCGGACAATGAGCAGTTCTTC	CSVRLADNEQFF
few	TRBV27	.	TRBJ2-7	TGTGCCAGCAGTTCCCCCGGGTGGTCGGGATCCTACGAGCAGTACTTC	CASSSPGWSGSYEQYF
many	TRBV5-6	.	TRBJ1-1	TGTGCCAGCAGCTTCAGGGGTCCAAACACTGAAGCTTTCTTT	CASSFRGPNTEAFF
.	TRBV3-1	.	TRBJ1-1	TGTGCCAGCAGCCAAATGATAAGGGACACTGAAGCTTTCTTT	CASSQMIRDTEAFF
many	TRBV7-2	.	TRBJ1-1	TGTGCCAGCAGCTTGGCCCTTTCAGCTTTCTTT	CASSLALSAFF
.	TRBV24-1	.	TRBJ2-3	TGTGCCACCAGTGATCCCGGGAGACCCTACACAGATACGCAGTATTTT	CATSDPGRPYTDTQYF
many	TRBV3-1	.	TRBJ1-2	TGTGCCAGCAGCGATACCCTCCGACAGGAAGGCTACACCTTC	CASSDTLRQEGYTF
many	TRBV6-2/TRBV6-3	TRBD2	TRBJ2-6	TGTGCCAGCAGTTACTCGTTGGGACTAGCGGCCCCTAGGGGGGCCAACGTCCTGACTTTC	CASSYSLGLAAPRGANVLTF
many	TRBV20-1	.	TRBJ1-2	TGCAGTGCTAGAGGACACCTAGCTAACTATGGCTACACCTTC	CSARGHLANYGYTF
many	TRBV7-2	TRBD2	TRBJ2-1	TGTGCCAGCAGCTTAGCCGGGACTAGTCGCCACAATGAGCAGTTCTTC	CASSLAGTSRHNEQFF
many	TRBV18	.	TRBJ1-1	TGTGCCAGCTCACCACGTACAGGTCAGAACACTGAAGCTTTCTTT	CASSPRTGQNTEAFF
.	TRBV28	TRBD1	TRBJ2-5	TGTGCCAGCAGTTTTGACAGGGGCCAAGAGACCCAGTACTTC	CASSFDRGQETQYF
many	TRBV5-6	TRBD1	TRBJ2-1	TGTGCCAGCAGCTTGTCGGCAGGGGGCTACAATGAGCAGTTCTTC	CASSLSAGGYNEQFF
many	TRBV28	.	TRBJ2-7	TGTGCCAGCAGCTCTATAGGGGACGAGCAGTACTTC	CASSSIGDEQYF
once	TRBV3-1	.	TRBJ2-7	TGTGCCAGCAGCCAAGGACGAACAGGGACCGAGCAGTACTTC	CASSQGRTGTEQYF
many	TRBV30	.	TRBJ2-6	TGTGCCTGGCGGTTGACGGGGGCCAACGTCCTGACTTTC	CAWRLTGANVLTF
few	TRBV7-2	TRBD2	TRBJ2-7	TGTGCCACCACGACGGGCGGGAGCTCCTACGAGCAGTACTTC	CATTTGGSSYEQYF
many	TRBV2	.	TRBJ2-7	TGTGCCAGCAACGGCCGGCAGGTCCCCTACGAGCAGTACTTC	CASNGRQVPYEQYF
.	TRBV30	.	TRBJ2-7	TGTGCCTGGAGTGCCCACACCTACGAGCAGTACTTC	CAWSAHTYEQYF
.	TRBV18	.	TRBJ1-2	TGTGCCAGCTCACCACCGGACCGACGAAACTATGACTACACCTTC	CASSPPDRRNYDYTF
many	TRBV3-1	.	TRBJ1-1	TGTGCCAGCAGCCCGGGACTCATGAACACTGAAGCTTTCTTT	CASSPGLMNTEAFF
many	TRBV20-1	.	TRBJ2-7	TGCAGTGCTACAACTGGAACAGGGGGGGTCGAGCAGTACTTC	CSATTGTGGVEQYF
few	TRBV10-3	.	TRBJ2-1	TGTGCCATCAGTGACGGACTGAATGAGCAGTTCTTC	CAISDGLNEQFF
.	TRBV11-2	.	TRBJ2-3	TGTGCCAGCAGCTTCCCTAGCCAGCCGGCCCGCACAGATACGCAGTATTTT	CASSFPSQPARTDTQYF
many	TRBV5-1	.	TRBJ2-3	TGCGCCAGCAGGCGGGAAACCCCGGTAGATACGCAGTATTTT	CASRRETPVDTQYF
.	TRBV14	TRBD2	TRBJ2-2	TGTGCCAGCAGCCTCGCCGGGACTAGCCCCGGGGAGCTGTTTTTT	CASSLAGTSPGELFF
.	TRBV27	TRBD1	TRBJ1-4	TGTGCCAGCAGACGTGCCAGGGGGATCAGAGATGAAAAACTGTTTTTT	CASRRARGIRDEKLFF
many	TRBV25-1	.	TRBJ2-7	TGTGCCAGCAGTGAGCGCCCACGGGGACGGCAGTACTTC	CASSERPRGRQYF
many	TRBV6-5	TRBD1	TRBJ1-5	TGTGCCAGCAGTTTGGGACAGTGGGGCAATCAGCCCCAGCATTTT	CASSLGQWGNQPQHF
many	TRBV5-5	TRBD1	TRBJ1-5	TGTGCCAGCAGCTTGGGTCCGTCCCGGGACAGGGTAAGGGGCAATCAGCCCCAGCATTTT	CASSLGPSRDRVRGNQPQHF
.	TRBV7-2	.	TRBJ2-3	TGTGCCAGCAGCTTAGAAAACAGGGCGGGGGATACGCAGTATTTT	CASSLENRAGDTQYF
many	TRBV11-3	.	TRBJ2-3	TGTGCCAGCAGCCACTCCACAGATACGCAGTATTTT	CASSHSTDTQYF
many	TRBV2	.	TRBJ2-7	TGTGCCAGCAGTGTTACGAGGGGATCCCCCCCCGAGCAGTACTTC	CASSVTRGSPPEQYF
many	TRBV7-2	TRBD2	TRBJ2-5	TGTGCCAGCAGTTTAGGAGCGGGGGGGCCCGGAGAGACCCAGTACTTC	CASSLGAGGPGETQYF
many	TRBV20-1	.	TRBJ2-7	TGCAGTGCCCACCCCGTACAGGCCTACGAGCAGTACTTC	CSAHPVQAYEQYF
many	TRBV28	TRBD2	TRBJ2-7	TGTGCCACTAGGGGACTAGCAAGTTACGAGCAGTACTTC	CATRGLASYEQYF
few	TRBV27	.	TRBJ1-1	TGTGCCAGCAGGTCCTTGGGCGAGGTCACTGAAGCTTTCTTT	CASRSLGEVTEAFF
few	TRBV12-3/TRBV12-4	TRBD1	TRBJ1-5	TGTGCCAGCAGGGGACAGGGCCCTCTGGATAGCAATCAGCCCCAGCATTTT	CASRGQGPLDSNQPQHF
.	TRBV12-5	TRBD1	TRBJ2-7	TGTGCTAGTGGTTTGGTAGGGACAGGGATTTACGAGCAGTACTTC	CASGLVGTGIYEQYF